The rows below give T cell receptor beta chains drawn from one sample of a study of shared clonotypes between healthy human individuals. Method: immunoSEQ multiplex PCR; TCRdb's copy keeps in-frame clones and lacks some. The sample carries about 180,000 clones, 90% to 95% recorded once. Specimen: naive CD4+ T cells sorted from blood. The origin of the receptors is a woman aged 25 to 39 in good health. Both conserved end residues are part of each CDR3. D genes are given only for firm matches. Clone size is given for some rows only: seen once, a few or many times, or a class if the clone is expanded.

J gene	D gene	V gene	clone size	CDR3 protein	CDR3 DNA
TRBJ2-7	TRBD2	TRBV19	.	CASKGRQGGSYEQYF	TGTGCCAGTAAAGGTCGCCAGGGAGGGTCCTACGAGCAGTACTTC
TRBJ2-1	TRBD2	TRBV4-1	.	CASSQVVAGANEQFF	TGCGCCAGCAGCCAAGTGGTAGCGGGAGCCAATGAGCAGTTCTTC
TRBJ1-4	TRBD1	TRBV6-6	.	CASSTTGSGEKLFF	TGTGCCAGCAGTACGACAGGGAGTGGGGAAAAACTGTTTTTT
TRBJ2-1	.	TRBV27	.	CASSLVEQFF	TGTGCCAGCAGTTTGGTTGAGCAGTTCTTC
TRBJ2-1	TRBD1	TRBV11-3	once	CASSVGQGISNEQFF	TGTGCCAGCAGCGTTGGACAGGGGATTTCGAATGAGCAGTTCTTC
TRBJ1-1	.	TRBV27	.	CASSPTLGGTEAFF	TGTGCCAGCAGTCCGACCCTAGGTGGCACTGAAGCTTTCTTT
TRBJ2-7	.	TRBV5-1	.	CASSIRSESSYEQYF	TGCGCCAGCAGTATAAGGAGCGAGAGCTCCTACGAGCAGTACTTC
TRBJ1-4	.	TRBV18	.	CASSPNLLLGPGNEKLFF	TGTGCCAGCTCACCGAATCTACTGCTGGGGCCGGGTAATGAAAAACTGTTTTTT
TRBJ2-7	TRBD1	TRBV7-9	few	CASSSTGTGVDEQYF	TGTGCCAGCAGTAGCACCGGGACAGGGGTGGACGAGCAGTACTTC
TRBJ1-3	TRBD1	TRBV28	.	CASSQFPDRDGNTIYF	TGTGCCAGCAGTCAGTTTCCGGACAGGGATGGAAACACCATATATTTT
TRBJ2-7	TRBD1	TRBV30	.	CAWRPGQGFYEQYF	TGTGCCTGGAGACCGGGACAGGGTTTCTACGAGCAGTACTTC
TRBJ2-1	TRBD2	TRBV7-8	.	CASSLRKATRTKRGGDNEQFF	TGTGCCAGCAGCTTACGGAAAGCAACACGGACAAAGCGGGGAGGGGACAATGAGCAGTTCTTC
TRBJ2-7	TRBD1	TRBV27	.	CASSLTGRHEQYF	TGTGCCAGCAGTTTGACAGGGCGGCACGAGCAGTACTTC
TRBJ1-1	.	TRBV28	.	CASSLWEDRSTEAFF	TGTGCCAGCAGTTTATGGGAGGACAGATCCACTGAAGCTTTCTTT
TRBJ2-7	TRBD1	TRBV10-3	.	CAINRGISYEQYF	TGTGCCATCAACAGGGGAATTTCCTACGAGCAGTACTTC
TRBJ1-6	.	TRBV9	.	CASSVEGMNSPLHF	TGTGCCAGCAGCGTAGAGGGGATGAATTCACCCCTCCACTTT
TRBJ1-4	TRBD1	TRBV5-1	.	CASSLGRDRALNEKLFF	TGCGCCAGCAGCTTGGGTCGGGACAGGGCCTTAAATGAAAAACTGTTTTTT
TRBJ2-7	.	TRBV5-1	.	CASRLQEIGYEQYF	TGCGCCAGCAGATTACAGGAGATCGGCTACGAGCAGTACTTC
TRBJ1-5	.	TRBV19	.	CASSIGTPNQPQHF	TGTGCCAGTAGTATTGGAACGCCAAATCAGCCCCAGCATTTT
TRBJ2-7	TRBD2	TRBV5-1	.	CASSLGPSGSGSGEQYF	TGCGCCAGCAGCTTGGGACCCTCAGGCAGCGGGAGTGGCGAGCAGTACTTC
TRBJ2-7	TRBD2	TRBV5-1	.	CASSPLVAGIHEQYF	TGCGCCAGCAGCCCCTTGGTAGCGGGAATCCACGAGCAGTACTTC
TRBJ2-7	TRBD1	TRBV5-1	.	CASSLGQGLAYEQYF	TGCGCCAGCAGCTTGGGACAGGGGTTAGCTTACGAGCAGTACTTC
TRBJ2-1	TRBD2	TRBV11-2	.	CASSRHKGLATDEQFF	TGTGCCAGCAGCCGACATAAGGGACTAGCGACGGATGAGCAGTTCTTC
TRBJ2-7	TRBD1	TRBV28	.	CASSSSDRGWYEQYF	TGTGCCAGCAGTTCGTCGGACAGGGGCTGGTACGAGCAGTACTTC
TRBJ2-7	TRBD1	TRBV5-6	.	CASSLRQGPYEQYF	TGTGCCAGCAGCTTACGACAGGGTCCCTACGAGCAGTACTTC
TRBJ2-1	TRBD2	TRBV5-1	.	CASSSGTSGRIEQFF	TGCGCCAGCAGCTCCGGGACTAGCGGGAGGATCGAGCAGTTCTTC
TRBJ1-1	.	TRBV7-9	.	CASSLSLVQGSWTEAFF	TGTGCCAGCAGCTTATCCCTAGTTCAGGGATCGTGGACTGAAGCTTTCTTT
TRBJ1-4	.	TRBV18	.	CASSPSNGETNEKLFF	TGTGCCAGCTCACCAAGTAATGGGGAGACTAATGAAAAACTGTTTTTT
TRBJ2-1	TRBD2	TRBV7-2	.	CASSPGLAGGRLFF	TGTGCCAGCAGCCCGGGACTAGCGGGAGGCCGTCTGTTCTTC
TRBJ2-7	TRBD1	TRBV2	.	CASWGQTYEQYF	TGTGCCAGCTGGGGACAGACCTACGAGCAGTACTTC
TRBJ2-1	.	TRBV7-6	.	CASSLVPLGEQFF	TGTGCCAGCAGCTTAGTACCTCTCGGTGAGCAGTTCTTC
TRBJ2-7	.	TRBV7-8	once	CASGLEKQYF	TGTGCCAGCGGATTAGAGAAGCAGTACTTC
TRBJ1-4	.	TRBV28	once	CASSLSSRGGGRFAIEKLFF	TGTGCCAGCAGTTTATCTTCAAGGGGAGGCGGGAGATTTGCAATTGAAAAACTGTTTTTT
TRBJ2-7	.	TRBV6-5	.	CASSFGQFRSSYEQYF	TGTGCCAGCAGTTTTGGACAGTTCAGAAGCTCCTACGAGCAGTACTTC
TRBJ2-7	.	TRBV7-2	.	CASSLVPGTYEQYF	TGTGCCAGCAGCTTAGTCCCCGGCACCTACGAGCAGTACTTC
TRBJ2-7	TRBD1	TRBV28	.	CASRAGQGSPYEQYF	TGTGCCAGCAGGGCGGGACAGGGGTCTCCCTACGAGCAGTACTTC
TRBJ1-3	.	TRBV5-1	.	CASSLANTGNTIYF	TGCGCCAGCAGCTTGGCCAACACTGGAAACACCATATATTTT
TRBJ2-7	TRBD2	TRBV6-5	.	CASSYSGTSGYEQYF	TGTGCCAGCAGTTACTCCGGGACTAGCGGTTACGAGCAGTACTTC
TRBJ2-2	TRBD2	TRBV5-4	.	CASSFTALAGSTGELFF	TGTGCCAGCAGCTTTACAGCTCTAGCGGGATCCACCGGGGAGCTGTTTTTT
TRBJ2-1	.	TRBV10-3	.	CAISRDYNEQFF	TGTGCCATAAGTAGAGACTACAATGAGCAGTTCTTC
TRBJ1-5	TRBD1	TRBV18	.	CASSQGTASLGQPQHF	TGTGCCAGCTCCCAAGGGACAGCCTCTCTGGGTCAGCCCCAGCATTTT
TRBJ2-2	TRBD1	TRBV5-1	.	CASRKQGAIDAGELFF	TGCGCCAGCAGGAAACAGGGGGCGATCGACGCCGGGGAGCTGTTTTTT
TRBJ1-2	.	TRBV19	.	CATVDGYGYTF	TGTGCCACCGTGGACGGATATGGCTACACCTTC
TRBJ2-7	.	TRBV6-1	.	CATKGTPGTKGEQYF	TGTGCCACCAAGGGGACTCCCGGGACGAAGGGCGAGCAGTACTTC
TRBJ2-7	.	TRBV28	.	CASRNRVEQYF	TGTGCCAGCAGGAATAGGGTCGAGCAGTACTTC
TRBJ2-5	TRBD1	TRBV10-1	.	CASSESTGGEETQYF	TGCGCCAGCAGTGAGTCCACAGGGGGCGAAGAGACCCAGTACTTC
TRBJ1-2	.	TRBV10-3	.	CAISEGQGSLFGYTF	TGTGCCATCAGTGAAGGGCAGGGTTCATTGTTTGGCTACACCTTC
TRBJ2-5	.	TRBV7-3	.	CASSLSGAQETQYF	TGTGCCAGCAGTCTTTCAGGGGCGCAAGAGACCCAGTACTTC